This record concerns one T cell receptor beta chain sequence. The data were obtained in a study of PD-L1 blockade in urothelial cancer. The CDR3 is 15 residues long. From germline, CDR1 is SGDLS and CDR2 YYNGEE. Trimming removed 0 bases at V and 5 bases at J, with 11 bases between. Time point denoted: pretreatment peripheral blood. Diagnoses among patients were locally advanced or metastatic urothelial carcinoma. Samples were collected from each patient before treatment and during treatment. Each patient gave between 1 and 8 of them in total. TCRdb's table, derived via immunoSEQ multiplex PCR, lists solely in-frame clones and lacks some. The profile covers around 71,000 clones, with about 82% appearing a single time and approximately 7.1% taken by the ten largest.

The sequencing here drew on PBMCs, taken around atezolizumab (anti-PD-L1) treatment. The rearrangement links TRBV9 to TRBJ1-4; no firm D call. The receptor was derived from a man aged 35-49 years with urothelial cancer. The CDR3 bases are TGTGCCAGCAGCGTAGCTATAGCTCAGAATGAAAAACTGTTTTTT. Its protein is CASSVAIAQNEKLFF.